A single sample gave rise to the 17 T cell receptor beta chains below, sequenced in a study of regulatory T cells in long-lasting Graves disease. According to the study, TCR beta libraries were built with iRepertoire HTBI primers and CDR3-region Arm-PCR. Each CDR3 protein gets one entry after TCRdb re-called the multiplex PCR reads with MiXCR. Of about 320,000 distinct CDR3 sequences listed, 15% to 20% were seen once; the top ten hold less than 45%. The time point was: newly diagnosed GD, antithyroid drugs for less than 3 months. PBMC-derived RNA was used for the TCR library. The material was peripheral blood mononuclear cells (PBMCs), obtained at new diagnosis, from a patient treated with antithyroid drugs. These receptors came from a female donor with Graves disease.

The J gene is TRBJ1-6, the V gene TRBV19, with D perhaps TRBD1 (6 bases). Germline CDR1 and CDR2: LNHDA and SQIVND (reference sequence). The CDR3 has 15 residues. V was trimmed by 8 bases and J by 5 bases, leaving 16 bases between them. This CDR3 reads CASSGVARDNSPLHF. For the CDR3, the DNA is TGTGCCAGTTCAGGGGTAGCCAGGGATAATTCACCCCTCCACTTT.

V is TRBV5-1 and J is TRBJ2-6; 7 nucleotides line up with TRBD2. V shed 4 bases, J shed 2 bases, and the junction held 3 bases outside the gene matches. CDR1 and CDR2 (germline): SGHRS, YFSETQ. The CDR3 has 15 residues. DNA for the CDR3: TGCGCCAGCAGCCGGGGAGGGCCTGGGGCCAACGTCCTGACTTTC. Protein product: CASSRGGPGANVLTF.

This clonotype came up a few times. V is TRBV6-4 and J is TRBJ2-3, with TRBD1 as a possible D gene (6 bases). With 3 bases removed from V and 1 base from J, the gap between germline ends came to 11 bases. The CDR3 is made up of 15 amino acids. Germline CDR1 MRHNA, CDR2 SNTAGT. The DNA of the CDR3 is TGTGCCAGCAGTGATGCGACAGGAGGCACAGATACGCAGTATTTT. Translation: CASSDATGGTDTQYF.

This clonotype appeared many times. This chain connects TRBV11-2 to TRBJ2-1, with D unclear. Trimming left V 3 bases short and J 9 bases short, with 12 bases between. Germline V CDR1 and CDR2: SGHAT, FQNNGV. This CDR3 region has 13 residues. The CDR3 DNA sequence: TGTGCCAGCAGCTTTCCTACGATGGGTGAGCAGTTCTTC. Translation gives CASSFPTMGEQFF.

This clonotype was found many times. V gene TRBV27 combines with J gene TRBJ2-7; TRBD1 matches 9 bases. J lost 3 bases, V lost 8 bases, and 8 bases had no gene match. Per germline, CDR1 MNHEY and CDR2 SMNVEV (reference sequence). The CDR3 covers 14 residues. The CDR3 nucleotides read TGTGCCAGCGGACTGGGACAGGGTGGCTACGAGCAGTACTTC. Amino acids: CASGLGQGGYEQYF.

In this sample, this clonotype turned up many times. The chain recombines TRBV6-1 with TRBJ1-1; D remains ambiguous. The V end was cut by 8 bases, the J end by 0 bases, with 10 bases between. Germline values: CDR1 MNHNS, CDR2 SASEGT. This CDR3 comprises 13 residues. CDR3 loop: CASSSRMNTEAFF. The CDR3 DNA reads TGTGCCAGCTCTAGCAGAATGAACACTGAAGCTTTCTTT.

This clonotype occurred many times. This chain joins TRBV16 and TRBJ2-3, with 7 nucleotides matching TRBD2. CDR3 length: 13 amino acids. The ends lost 3 bases at V and 6 bases at J; junction bases unmatched: 3. The germline V gene encodes CDR1 KGHSY and CDR2 FQNENV. CDR3 coding DNA: TGTGCCAGCAGCCAGGCGACTAGCGATACGCAGTATTTT. Amino acids: CASSQATSDTQYF. The variable domain in full, completed from reference TRBV16 and TRBJ2-3, reads GEEVAQTPKHLVRGEGQKAKLYCAPIKGHSYVFWYQQVLKNEFKFLISFQNENVFDETGMPKERFSAKCLPNSPCSLEIQATKLEDSAVYFCASSQATSDTQYFGPGTRLTVL.

This clonotype appeared a few times. J is TRBJ1-1 and V is TRBV6-5; a possible D gene is TRBD1 (5 bases). From germline, CDR1 is MNHEY and CDR2 SVGAGI. Trimming removed 2 bases at V and 7 bases at J, with 11 bases between. The CDR3 covers 13 residues. CDR3 nucleotide sequence: TGTGCCAGCAGTTACGCTTTGACAGTTGAAGCTTTCTTT. Translated: CASSYALTVEAFF.

In this sample, this clonotype turned up many times. The chain couples TRBV2 to TRBJ1-1; D not resolved. Germline lookup yields CDR1 SNHLY and CDR2 FYNNEI. Trimming took 6 bases from V and 0 from J, leaving 8 bases between them. This CDR3 spans 13 amino acids. The CDR3 region is CASRTNLNTEAFF. CDR3 bases: TGTGCCAGCAGGACTAATCTGAACACTGAAGCTTTCTTT.

For the CDR3, the DNA is TGTGCCAGCAGTTTAATAGACAGAAACACTGAAGCTTTCTTT. Residues: CASSLIDRNTEAFF. This chain joins TRBV28 and TRBJ1-1, with D possibly being TRBD1 (5 bases). CDR1 MDHEN and CDR2 SYDVKM come from the germline V gene. This CDR3 region has 14 residues. The V gene lost 2 bases and the J gene lost 2 bases, with 9 bases spanning the gap.

The sample holds many counts of this clonotype. The V call is TRBV12-3 or TRBV12-4, the J call TRBJ2-2; 12 bases agree with TRBD2. J lost 5 bases, V lost 7 bases, and 11 bases had no gene match. The CDR3 sequence is 17 residues long. The CDR3 bases are TGTGCCAGCACCGGGTGGGAGACTAGCGGGAGTACCGGGGAGCTGTTTTTT. Translating gives CASTGWETSGSTGELFF.

This clonotype was observed many times. J is TRBJ2-3 and V is TRBV28, with TRBD2 matching 13 bases. V was clipped by 6 bases and J by 4 bases; unmatched bases: 16. Germline V lookup: CDR1 MDHEN, CDR2 SYDVKM. The CDR3 has 19 residues. CDR3 sequence: CASSSPRLWTSGSPDTQYF. CDR3 bases: TGTGCCAGCAGCTCCCCCCGTCTTTGGACTAGCGGGAGCCCAGATACGCAGTATTTT.

This clonotype was picked up many times. This chain uses TRBV6-5 with TRBJ2-7; TRBD1 might be the D (6 bases). Per the germline V gene, CDR1 is MNHEY and CDR2 is SVGAGI. Trimming removed 3 bases from V and 4 bases from J, with 16 bases in between. The CDR3 consists of 15 residues. The CDR3, as DNA: TGTGCCAGCAGTTATATACAGGGAAGGGAATACGAGCAGTACTTC. This translates into CASSYIQGREYEQYF.

Many counts were recorded for this clonotype. V usage is TRBV28 and J usage is TRBJ1-1; D gene ambiguous. V was clipped by 0 bases and J by 1 base, with 6 bases between them. Germline values: CDR1 MDHEN, CDR2 SYDVKM. The CDR3 is 14 amino acids. The CDR3 sequence: CASSLWGGNTEAFF. Written as DNA, the CDR3 is TGTGCCAGCAGTTTATGGGGCGGGAACACTGAAGCTTTCTTT.

The sample holds many counts of this clonotype. The chain carries TRBV6-1 and TRBJ2-1; 13 positions match TRBD2. V lost 8 bases to trimming and J lost 8 bases; unmatched junction nucleotides: 9. CDR1 is MNHNS, CDR2 SASEGT, per germline. The CDR3 totals 15 residues. The CDR3 region is CASGELAGGQDEQFF. Here the CDR3 DNA reads TGTGCCAGCGGGGAACTAGCGGGAGGGCAAGATGAGCAGTTCTTC.

In this sample, this clonotype turned up many times. This chain connects TRBV3-1 to TRBJ2-3, with D unclear. Trimming pared 2 bases from V and 8 bases from J, leaving 20 bases between. The germline CDR1 and CDR2 sequences are LGHDT and YNNKEL (reference sequence). CDR3 length: 16 amino acids. The CDR3 is CASSQMWRTYGVTQYF. CDR3 sequence (DNA): TGTGCCAGCAGCCAAATGTGGCGAACCTATGGGGTTACGCAGTATTTT.

The rearrangement links TRBV7-6 to TRBJ2-7; D may be TRBD1 (5 bases). Germline loops: CDR1 SGHVS, CDR2 FNYEAQ. The CDR3 has 12 amino acids. Trimming took off 3 bases at V and 6 bases at J, with 9 bases between the two ends. This CDR3 is CASSFREGEQYF. The CDR3 DNA is TGTGCCAGCAGCTTCAGGGAAGGCGAGCAGTACTTC.